This T cell receptor (beta chain) was sequenced during a study of shared T cell receptors in the human thymus. Losses at the gene ends were 11 bases for V and 3 bases for J; bases not matched to a gene: 7. The CDR3 consists of 12 residues. The germline CDR1 and CDR2 sequences are MNHEY and SVGAGI. Measured with immunoSEQ multiplex PCR; TCRdb has only the in-frame clones, and not every one. The sample includes about 380,000 clones, 85% to 95% of them seen just once. The sequence came from a human donor. The chain recombines TRBV6-5 with TRBJ2-7; 7 bases are shared with TRBD2. Sequenced: thymocytes. For the CDR3, the DNA is TGTGCCGCGGGGGAAAAGGACTACGAGCAGTACTTC. Translating gives CAAGEKDYEQYF.